This TCR beta chain came from a study of PD-1 blockade in classical Hodgkin lymphoma. Whole-study context: A 3 mg/kg intravenous dose of nivolumab was received by patients every 2 weeks. Study-level findings and limits: Lower baseline TCR diversity was reported for newly diagnosed patients than for healthy donors. By C4D1, diversity of CD4+ TCRs had risen significantly, whereas that of CD8+ TCRs had not. Patients starting nivolumab under 1 year after ASCT were excluded.

After removal of 2 bases from V and 6 bases from J, the junction contained 5 bases not matched to a gene. Germline lookup yields CDR1 LGHNA and CDR2 YNFKEQ. This CDR3 contains 15 residues. In regard to this clone: The antigen is unknown.

Every patient relapsed after autologous stem cell transplantation, and brentuximab vedotin exposure varied. Clones were sequenced by immunoSEQ multiplex PCR, and TCRdb holds only the in-frame ones, with some missing. The sample comprises some 6,800 clones, 76% of which are singletons, and roughly 46% rests with the top ten. This specimen consisted of peripheral blood mononuclear cells (PBMCs), obtained before the second cycle of nivolumab. The source of this sequence is a human donor with classical Hodgkin lymphoma. This chain links TRBV4-2 with TRBJ2-7, with 12 bases matching TRBD2. CDR3 residues: CASSQQTSGSSEQYF. CDR3 DNA: TGTGCCAGCAGCCAACAGACTAGCGGGAGCTCCGAGCAGTACTTC.